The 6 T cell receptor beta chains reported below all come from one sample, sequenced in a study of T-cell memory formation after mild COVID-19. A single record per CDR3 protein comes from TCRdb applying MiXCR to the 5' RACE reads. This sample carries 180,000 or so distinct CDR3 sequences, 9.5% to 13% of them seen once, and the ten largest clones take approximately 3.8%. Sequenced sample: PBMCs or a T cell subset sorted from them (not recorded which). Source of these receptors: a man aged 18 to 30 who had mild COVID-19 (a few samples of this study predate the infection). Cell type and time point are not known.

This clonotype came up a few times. In DNA, the CDR3 is TGTGCCAGCAGCCAAGTTAGCGTTTCGGGGAGCTACGAGCAGTACTTC. Amino acid sequence: CASSQVSVSGSYEQYF. This chain links TRBV3-1 with TRBJ2-7, with a weak D call TRBD2 (5 bases). From germline, CDR1 is LGHDT and CDR2 YNNKEL (reference sequence). Trimming left V 1 base short and J 3 bases short, with 16 bases between. CDR3 size: 16 residues.

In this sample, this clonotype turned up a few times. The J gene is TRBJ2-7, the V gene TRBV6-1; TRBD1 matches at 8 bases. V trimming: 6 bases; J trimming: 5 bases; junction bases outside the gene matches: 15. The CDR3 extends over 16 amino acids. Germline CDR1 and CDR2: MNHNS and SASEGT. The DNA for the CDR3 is TGTGCCAGCAGCCGAAGGTCAGGGGGCGCGCGCGACGAGCAGTACGTC. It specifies CASSRRSGGARDEQYV.

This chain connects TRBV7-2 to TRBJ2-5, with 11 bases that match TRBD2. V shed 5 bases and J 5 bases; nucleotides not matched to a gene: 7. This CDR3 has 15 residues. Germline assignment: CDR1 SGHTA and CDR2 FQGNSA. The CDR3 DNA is TGTGCCAGCAGCCTGGGACTAGCGGAGTGGGAGACCCAGTACTTC. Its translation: CASSLGLAEWETQYF.

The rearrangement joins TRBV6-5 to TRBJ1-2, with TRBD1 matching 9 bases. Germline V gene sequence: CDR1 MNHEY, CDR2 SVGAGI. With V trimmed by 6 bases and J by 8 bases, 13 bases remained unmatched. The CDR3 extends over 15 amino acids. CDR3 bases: TGTGCCAGCAGCCAAGCCGGGACAGGGAGTCGAGGCTACACCTTC. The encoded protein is CASSQAGTGSRGYTF.

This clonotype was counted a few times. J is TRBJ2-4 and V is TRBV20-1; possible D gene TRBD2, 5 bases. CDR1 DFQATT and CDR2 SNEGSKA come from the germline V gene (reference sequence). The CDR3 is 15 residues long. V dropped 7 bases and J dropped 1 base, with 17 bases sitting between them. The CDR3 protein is CSVPDRGRAKNIQYF. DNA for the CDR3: TGCAGTGTCCCGGACCGGGGTCGGGCCAAAAACATTCAGTACTTC.

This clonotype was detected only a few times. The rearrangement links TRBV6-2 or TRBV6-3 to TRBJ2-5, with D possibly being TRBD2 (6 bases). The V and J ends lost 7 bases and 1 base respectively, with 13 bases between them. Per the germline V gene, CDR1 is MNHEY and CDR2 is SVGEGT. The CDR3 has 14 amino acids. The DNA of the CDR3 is TGTGCCAGCACCACGGGGGACGGCCAAGAGACCCAGTACTTC. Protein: CASTTGDGQETQYF.